Listed here are 10 T cell receptor beta chains from one sample, sequenced in a study of blood T cell repertoires in COVID-19. Sequencing used immunoSEQ multiplex PCR; TCRdb keeps in-frame clones, though not all of them. The table has some 110,000 clones, 82% seen once. Sequencing input: peripheral blood. All receptors come from a woman in her seventies with acute or convalescent COVID-19.

CDR3 nucleotide sequence: TGTGCCAGCGCGCCGGGACAGGGTTACACCATATATTTT. Translated: CASAPGQGYTIYF. The chain couples TRBV19 to TRBJ1-3; 9 bases fit TRBD1. CDR3 length: 13 amino acids. Germline-derived CDR1 and CDR2 are LNHDA and SQIVND (reference sequence). With 9 bases clipped from V and 8 bases from J, the junction kept 8 bases outside the gene matches.

The V and J genes are TRBV5-4 and TRBJ2-1, with unresolved D. CDR1 is SGHNT, CDR2 YYREEE, per germline (reference sequence). The CDR3 has 14 residues. Between the trimmed V and J ends, which lost 2 bases and 0 bases, there was a span of 6 bases. The CDR3 nucleotides read TGTGCCAGCAGCTTTGCAGGCTCCTACAATGAGCAGTTCTTC. This encodes CASSFAGSYNEQFF.

Here the CDR3 reads CASSLALPNAASEQFF. DNA for the CDR3: TGTGCCAGCAGCTTAGCGCTTCCAAACGCAGCTAGTGAGCAGTTCTTC. The V call is TRBV7-8, the J call TRBJ2-1; D is undetermined. V was clipped by 0 bases and J by 9 bases, with 18 bases between them. Looked up from germline, CDR1 is SGHVS and CDR2 is FQNEAQ. The CDR3 is 16 amino acids.

This clone appeared once. The chain uses TRBV27 and TRBJ2-3, with D hard to call. This CDR3 is built from 16 residues. Germline V gene lookup returns CDR1 MNHEY and CDR2 SMNVEV (reference sequence). V lost 3 bases and J lost 0, with 13 bases in between. DNA for the CDR3: TGTGCCAGCAGTTTCCCCGCACTGTCCAGCACAGATACGCAGTATTTT. It codes for CASSFPALSSTDTQYF.

About this clone: Other DNA sequences in the sample encode the same CDR3. V is TRBV6-2 or TRBV6-3 and J is TRBJ2-1; D is uncertain. Trimming left V 2 bases short and J 6 bases short, with 5 bases between. CDR3 length: 12 amino acids. The germline gives CDR1 MNHEY, CDR2 SVGEGT. The CDR3 protein is CASSYLSNEQFF. The CDR3 DNA follows: TGTGCCAGCAGTTACCTTAGCAATGAGCAGTTCTTC.

This clone was recorded a few times. V usage is TRBV4-3 and J usage is TRBJ1-3, with D unresolved. CDR1 is LGHNA, CDR2 YSLEER, per germline. The CDR3 totals 17 residues. Trimming took 0 bases from V and 3 from J, leaving 15 bases between them. The CDR3 loop reads CASSQDPLEAGGNTIYF. DNA for the CDR3: TGCGCCAGCAGCCAAGATCCCCTCGAGGCTGGTGGAAACACCATATATTTT.

This clone was picked up a small number of times. The chain uses TRBV14 and TRBJ2-7; D is possibly TRBD2 (7 bases). Germline lookup yields CDR1 SGHDN and CDR2 FVKESK. This CDR3 has 18 amino acids. V dropped 0 bases and J dropped 0 bases, with 18 bases sitting between them. Here the CDR3 reads CASSQEVAGGRSSYEQYV. Here the CDR3 DNA reads TGTGCCAGCAGCCAAGAAGTAGCCGGGGGGCGGAGCTCCTACGAGCAGTACGTC.

The rearrangement links TRBV6-2 or TRBV6-3 to TRBJ2-7; D is possibly TRBD2 (7 bases). Germline V lookup: CDR1 MNHEY, CDR2 SVGEGT. Trimming cost V 5 bases and J 3 bases, with 23 bases left between them. The CDR3 runs 17 residues. CDR3 region: CASSPPTWAGAIYEQYV. CDR3 sequence (DNA): TGTGCCAGCAGTCCACCAACATGGGCGGGGGCGATCTACGAGCAGTACGTC.

A word on this clone: This specimen includes other DNA sequences encoding the same CDR3. The V gene is TRBV10-2, the J gene TRBJ1-1, with 7 bases aligning to TRBD1. V lost 8 bases to trimming and J lost 2 bases; unmatched junction nucleotides: 8. This CDR3 comprises 14 residues. In germline, CDR1 is WSHSY, CDR2 SAAADI. In DNA, the CDR3 is TGCGCCAGCTCTGGGGCAGGGGGAAACACTGAAGCTTTCTTT. This encodes CASSGAGGNTEAFF.

This CDR3 reads CASSLKRGGFLNTGELFF. DNA of the CDR3: TGTGCCAGCAGCTTAAAGCGGGGGGGCTTTTTAAACACCGGGGAGCTGTTTTTT. The chain couples TRBV5-4 to TRBJ2-2; TRBD2 matches at 10 bases. V gave up 2 bases and J gave up 2 bases; unmatched junction bases: 9. The CDR3 contains 18 residues. Germline CDR1 is SGHNT and CDR2 is YYREEE (reference sequence).